Below are 4 T cell receptor beta chains sequenced from a single sample in a study of cytomegalovirus exposure and HLA in healthy donors listed by TCRdb under 2017. The protocol used for the library was the immunoSEQ multiplex PCR assay. For the multiplex PCR, a mixture combining 60 forward primers for TCR Vbeta segments and 13 reverse primers for TCR Jbeta segments was used. TCRdb retrieved this table from immuneACCESS and kept in-frame rearrangements only. Not all clones are present; in checked studies, unresolved V genes account for under half, and no reason is known for the remainder. Recorded for this sample are roughly 79,000 clones; around four fifths of them occurred a single time. The ten largest make up around 6.5% of the sample. Sequences were obtained from PBMCs. All receptors derive from a woman aged 45-65 years in good health and CMV-seropositive.

The CDR3 protein is CAWSRGLAAEQFF. DNA for the CDR3: TGTGCCTGGAGTAGGGGACTAGCGGCCGAGCAGTTCTTC. The rearrangement joins TRBV30 to TRBJ2-1; 11 bases map to TRBD2. The CDR3 is 13 amino acids. Unmatched junction bases numbered 4, after V lost 2 bases and J lost 10 bases. Looked up from germline, CDR1 is GTSNPN and CDR2 is SVGIG (reference sequence).

The chain employs TRBV4-2 and TRBJ2-7; 9 positions agree with TRBD1. The CDR3 loop spans 14 amino acids. Unmatched junction bases numbered 7, after V lost 6 bases and J lost 4 bases. Germline CDR1 reads LGHNA; CDR2 reads YNFKEQ. In nucleotides, the CDR3 is TGTGCCAGCAGGCGGGACAGGGAGACATACGAGCAGTACTTC. Its translation is CASRRDRETYEQYF.

J is TRBJ2-7 and V is TRBV29-1; D perhaps matches TRBD2 (6 bases). The germline CDR1 and CDR2 sequences are SQVTM and ANQGSEA. This CDR3 has 14 amino acids. V was shortened by 1 base and J by 2 bases, with 12 bases between the two germline ends. CDR3 sequence: CSVEAPGGPYEQYF. The CDR3 region has the DNA TGCAGCGTTGAAGCTCCCGGAGGGCCCTACGAGCAGTACTTC.

The chain employs TRBV10-1 and TRBJ2-5; a weak D match, TRBD1 (6 bases). The germline gives CDR1 WNHNN, CDR2 SYGVQD (reference sequence). Deletions cut 6 bases from V and 2 bases from J, with 16 bases between. This CDR3 is 15 amino acids long. The CDR3 here is CASRKIRQEQETQYF. In nucleotides, the CDR3 is TGCGCCAGCAGGAAAATAAGACAGGAGCAAGAGACCCAGTACTTC.